One and the same sample provided the 27 T cell receptor beta chains below, sequenced in a study of T-cell reconstitution after alpha-beta-depleted transplantation in children. This sample's TCRbeta library carried unique molecular identifier barcodes. TCRdb used MiXCR to reprocess the PCR reads, holding one entry per CDR3 protein. The repertoire holds fewer than 200,000 distinct CDR3 sequences, with over 5.5% as singletons. The material sequenced was PBMCs from the stem cell graft donor, taken from the stem cell graft. These receptors all stem from a human donor who donated a stem cell graft to a child with Wiskott-Aldrich syndrome.

Ten or more counts support this clonotype. This chain joins TRBV20-1 and TRBJ2-5; D gene unclear. The V gene lost 4 bases and the J gene lost 0 bases, with 6 bases spanning the gap. The CDR3 sequence is 12 residues long. The germline V gene encodes CDR1 DFQATT and CDR2 SNEGSKA (reference sequence). The CDR3 sequence is CSATTYQETQYF. CDR3 DNA: TGCAGTGCTACAACGTACCAAGAGACCCAGTACTTC.

This clonotype has at least ten counts. V is TRBV6-1 and J is TRBJ2-2; 10 nucleotides line up with TRBD2. Germline V gene data show CDR1 as MNHNS and CDR2 as SASEGT. This CDR3 is built from 15 residues. The V segment lost 5 bases and the J segment 6 bases; nucleotides outside the gene matches: 6. CDR3 protein: CASSLAGDRAGELFF. CDR3 nucleotides: TGTGCCAGCAGTCTAGCGGGAGATAGGGCCGGGGAGCTGTTTTTT.

This sequence joins TRBV7-9 and TRBJ1-5; D uncertain. Trimming removed 1 base from V and 4 bases from J, with 5 bases in between. Germline CDR1 is SEHNR and CDR2 is FQNEAQ (reference sequence). This CDR3 region has 13 residues. The CDR3 DNA is TGTGCCAGCAGCTTAGAAAGGAATCAGCCCCAGCATTTT. Amino acid sequence: CASSLERNQPQHF.

This clonotype was observed many times. This rearrangement joins TRBV24-1 to TRBJ2-1; tentative D call: TRBD2 (6 bases). V shed 6 bases and J shed 8 bases, with 7 bases lying between them. Germline V gene lookup returns CDR1 KGHDR and CDR2 SFDVKD. The CDR3 covers 11 residues. CDR3 in amino acids: CATSSGDEQFF. Here the CDR3 DNA reads TGTGCCACCAGTTCGGGGGATGAGCAGTTCTTC.

The sample holds many counts of this clonotype. V usage is TRBV5-1 and J usage is TRBJ2-7; 7 positions agree with TRBD2. This CDR3 contains 16 residues. J was trimmed by 3 bases and V by 0 bases; bases with no gene match: 9. Germline CDR1 and CDR2: SGHRS and YFSETQ. CDR3 loop: CASSLANLAADYEQYF. The CDR3 DNA sequence: TGCGCCAGCAGCTTGGCTAACCTAGCGGCCGACTACGAGCAGTACTTC.

The chain combines TRBV25-1 with TRBJ2-7; no clear D. Germline V gene data show CDR1 as MGHDK and CDR2 as SYGVNS. Trimming shortened V by 1 base and J by 4 bases, and 11 bases separated the two germline ends. The CDR3 has 14 amino acids. CDR3 protein: CASSESVRPYEQYF. CDR3 in DNA: TGTGCCAGCAGTGAATCGGTCAGGCCTTACGAGCAGTACTTC.

This clonotype was observed many times. J is TRBJ1-1 and V is TRBV7-6, with D tentatively TRBD1 (6 bases). Per germline, CDR1 SGHVS and CDR2 FNYEAQ. Trimming cost V 4 bases and J 3 bases, with 12 bases left between them. The CDR3 sequence is 14 residues long. The CDR3 loop reads CASSSRGGDTEAFF. The CDR3 bases are TGTGCCAGCAGCTCCAGGGGAGGGGACACTGAAGCTTTCTTT.

This clonotype was seen ten or more times. The chain recombines TRBV12-3 or TRBV12-4 with TRBJ1-2, with TRBD1 identical over 9 bases. This CDR3 spans 15 amino acids. V lost 7 bases to trimming and J lost 3 bases; unmatched junction nucleotides: 9. The CDR3 loop is CASTLGTGTYYGYTF. For the CDR3, the DNA is TGTGCCAGCACGCTCGGGACAGGGACCTACTATGGCTACACCTTC.

The table lists this clonotype with many counts. The chain uses TRBV20-1 and TRBJ2-3, with 8 bases matching TRBD1. Germline assignment: CDR1 DFQATT and CDR2 SNEGSKA (reference sequence). The CDR3 is 15 amino acids. V lost 0 bases, J lost 2 bases, and 4 bases stayed unmatched. CDR3 protein: CSARDDRGNTDTQYF. DNA for the CDR3: TGCAGTGCTAGAGATGACAGGGGAAACACAGATACGCAGTATTTT.

This clonotype was seen repeatedly, ten times or more. The chain couples TRBV12-3 or TRBV12-4 to TRBJ2-1; TRBD2 matches 9 bases. V gave up 2 bases and J gave up 4 bases; unmatched junction bases: 3. CDR3 length equals 15 residues. In DNA form, the CDR3 reads TGTGCCAGCAGTTTATACGCGGGAGGGTACAATGAGCAGTTCTTC. Its translation is CASSLYAGGYNEQFF.

This clonotype was seen ten or more times. This chain connects TRBV5-1 to TRBJ1-1; no firm D call. This CDR3 has 13 residues. Germline V gives CDR1 SGHRS, CDR2 YFSETQ. V was pared by 2 bases and J by 0 bases, with 5 bases between. CDR3 nucleotides: TGCGCCAGCAGCTTTCATATGAACACTGAAGCTTTCTTT. It codes for CASSFHMNTEAFF. Complete variable domain (other parts from reference TRBV5-1 and TRBJ1-1): KAGVTQTPRYLIKTRGQQVTLSCSPISGHRSVSWYQQTPGQGLQFLFEYFSETQRNKGNFPGRFSGRQFSNSRSEMNVSTLELGDSALYLCASSFHMNTEAFFGQGTRLTVV.

This clonotype was seen at least ten times. This chain joins TRBV7-2 and TRBJ2-5; 8 nucleotides agree with TRBD2. J lost 5 bases, V lost 5 bases, and 10 bases had no gene match. From germline, CDR1 is SGHTA and CDR2 FQGNSA. This CDR3 is built from 15 residues. This chain's CDR3 is CASSPGLVIGETQYF. In nucleotides, the CDR3 is TGTGCCAGCAGCCCGGGACTAGTAATAGGCGAGACCCAGTACTTC. Using reference TRBV7-2 and TRBJ2-5 for the parts outside the CDR3, the full variable domain is GAGVSQSPSNKVTEKGKDVELRCDPISGHTALYWYRQSLGQGLEFLIYFQGNSAPDKSGLPSDRFSAERTGGSVSTLTIQRTQQEDSAVYLCASSPGLVIGETQYFGPGTRLLVL.

This clonotype was detected many times. The CDR3 spells CASSSRVAEQYF. The CDR3 region has the DNA TGTGCCAGCAGCTCCCGCGTGGCCGAGCAGTACTTC. This sequence joins TRBV12-3 or TRBV12-4 and TRBJ2-7; D call uncertain. CDR3 size: 12 residues. The ends were cut back, 6 bases at V and 6 bases at J, with 12 bases in the middle.

This clonotype was recorded at least ten times. The chain uses TRBV5-1 and TRBJ1-1; 8 bases are a match to TRBD1. The V gene's germline CDR1 is SGHRS and CDR2 YFSETQ. The CDR3 consists of 15 residues. V shed 4 bases, J shed 1 base, and the junction held 6 bases outside the gene matches. CDR3 region: CASSRMGQENTEAFF. CDR3 nucleotide sequence: TGCGCCAGCAGCCGGATGGGACAGGAGAACACTGAAGCTTTCTTT.

This clonotype has a count of ten or more. The chain couples TRBV28 to TRBJ1-4, with D perhaps TRBD1 (5 bases). The CDR3 has 15 residues. Per the germline V gene, CDR1 is MDHEN and CDR2 is SYDVKM. V was clipped by 5 bases and J by 3 bases, with 13 bases between them. CDR3 amino acids: CASSIQGSANEKLFF. Written as DNA, the CDR3 is TGTGCCAGCAGTATCCAGGGATCCGCTAATGAAAAACTGTTTTTT.

This clonotype occurred many times. CDR3 in amino acids: CASSVDSYTEAFF. The CDR3 DNA reads TGTGCCAGCTCAGTGGACAGCTACACTGAAGCTTTCTTT. J is TRBJ1-1 and V is TRBV18; a weak D match, TRBD1 (6 bases). V shed 5 bases and J shed 3 bases, with 10 bases lying between them. The CDR3 totals 13 residues. In germline, CDR1 is KGHSH, CDR2 LQKENI. The whole variable domain, filled in from reference TRBV18 and TRBJ1-1, reads NAGVMQNPRHLVRRRGQEARLRCSPMKGHSHVYWYRQLPEEGLKFMVYLQKENIIDESGMPKERFSAEFPKEGPSILRIQQVVRGDSAAYFCASSVDSYTEAFFGQGTRLTVV.

This clonotype has a count of ten or more. The genes are TRBV5-1 and TRBJ2-3, with D perhaps matching TRBD1 (7 bases). V gave up 4 bases and J gave up 2 bases, with 14 bases separating them. The germline V gene encodes CDR1 SGHRS and CDR2 YFSETQ. The CDR3 runs to 15 residues. As DNA, the CDR3 is TGCGCCAGCAGCATCAGGGGGGTTAACACAGATACGCAGTATTTT. It specifies CASSIRGVNTDTQYF.

There are many counts of this clonotype. The chain is built from TRBV6-1 and TRBJ2-1; D not certain. Trimming pared 4 bases from V and 8 bases from J, leaving 12 bases between. The CDR3 runs 13 residues. In germline, CDR1 is MNHNS, CDR2 SASEGT. Here the CDR3 DNA reads TGTGCCAGCAGTGGGCCCGGCCTCGATGAGCAGTTCTTC. Translation: CASSGPGLDEQFF.

This clonotype has at least ten counts. The J gene is TRBJ2-1, the V gene TRBV11-2; TRBD1 matches at 9 bases. There are 12 residues in the CDR3. Germline V gene sequence: CDR1 SGHAT, CDR2 FQNNGV. The junction had 4 bases not matched to a gene; V was cut back by 4 bases and J by 12 bases. CDR3: CASSWGQGRQFF. The DNA of the CDR3 is TGTGCCAGCAGCTGGGGACAGGGTAGGCAGTTCTTC. Using reference TRBV11-2 and TRBJ2-1 for the parts outside the CDR3, the full variable domain is EAGVAQSPRYKIIEKRQSVAFWCNPISGHATLYWYQQILGQGPKLLIQFQNNGVVDDSQLPKDRFSAERLKGVDSTLKIQPAKLEDSAVYLCASSWGQGRQFFGPGTRLTVL.

This clonotype was seen ten or more times. The rearrangement links TRBV12-3 or TRBV12-4 to TRBJ2-7, with D tentatively TRBD1 or TRBD2 (5 bases each). CDR3 size: 17 residues. The V and J ends lost 5 bases and 0 bases respectively, with 20 bases between them. The CDR3 DNA sequence: TGTGCCAGCAGTCCCCGCGCTTGGGGGAAGAGCTCCTACGAGCAGTACTTC. Translated, it gives CASSPRAWGKSSYEQYF.

This clonotype was seen more than once but under ten times. The chain is built from TRBV7-6 and TRBJ1-2; 9 bases fit TRBD1. V trimming: 6 bases; J trimming: 8 bases; junction bases outside the gene matches: 10. CDR1 SGHVS and CDR2 FNYEAQ come from the germline V gene. The CDR3 covers 14 residues. CDR3 sequence: CASSPGTGISGYTF. The CDR3 DNA reads TGTGCCAGCAGTCCCGGGACAGGGATATCAGGCTACACCTTC.

There are many counts of this clonotype. The V gene is TRBV20-1, the J gene TRBJ1-1, with D possibly TRBD1 on 5 matching bases. This CDR3 comprises 13 residues. Germline CDR1 and CDR2: DFQATT and SNEGSKA (reference sequence). The V end was cut by 2 bases, the J end by 5 bases, with 12 bases between. CDR3 loop: CSARRRGVTEAFF. DNA of the CDR3: TGCAGTGCTAGAAGGAGGGGAGTTACTGAAGCTTTCTTT.

This clonotype has ten or more counts. The chain employs TRBV5-1 and TRBJ2-7; D not resolved. Per the germline V gene, CDR1 is SGHRS and CDR2 is YFSETQ. This CDR3 is built from 14 residues. Deletions cut 1 base from V and 2 bases from J, with 10 bases between. The CDR3 DNA sequence: TGCGCCAGCAGCTTGTCCAGCCAAACCTACGAGCAGTACTTC. Protein sequence: CASSLSSQTYEQYF.

This clonotype was recorded many times. V gene TRBV10-3 combines with J gene TRBJ1-5; 11 bases line up with TRBD1. This CDR3 spans 15 amino acids. After removal of 8 bases from V and 7 bases from J, the junction contained 10 bases not matched to a gene. CDR1 is ENHRY and CDR2 is SYGVKD in the germline V gene. As DNA, the CDR3 is TGTGCCATCGGGACGGGACAGGGGGTAGGACAGCCCCAGCATTTT. It encodes CAIGTGQGVGQPQHF.

This clonotype was recorded at least ten times. J is TRBJ1-1 and V is TRBV12-3 or TRBV12-4; no firm D call. V gave up 6 bases and J gave up 7 bases, with 18 bases separating them. This CDR3 is built from 14 residues. This CDR3 is CASRPTREVIEAFF. In DNA, the CDR3 is TGTGCCAGCAGGCCGACAAGGGAAGTGATTGAAGCTTTCTTT.

The chain recombines TRBV5-1 with TRBJ2-5; 11 bases are shared with TRBD1. This CDR3 is built from 14 residues. The V segment lost 9 bases and the J segment 3 bases; nucleotides outside the gene matches: 7. Germline V gene lookup returns CDR1 SGHRS and CDR2 YFSETQ. CDR3 DNA sequence: TGCGCCACCGCCCGGGACAGGGGGGAAGAGACCCAGTACTTC. Protein product: CATARDRGEETQYF.

This clonotype was detected a few times. The CDR3 coding sequence is TGCGCCAGCAGTTATCCGGGACAGGGACTCTATGAGCAGTTCTTC. Encoded protein: CASSYPGQGLYEQFF. The chain couples TRBV4-1 to TRBJ2-1, with 9 bases fitting TRBD1. This CDR3 comprises 15 residues. J was trimmed by 8 bases and V by 6 bases; bases with no gene match: 11. Germline CDR1 and CDR2: MGHRA and YSYEKL.